This T cell receptor beta chain emerged from a study of T-cell memory formation after mild COVID-19. MiXCR, run by TCRdb on the 5' RACE reads, gives a single entry per CDR3 protein. The repertoire has 75,000 to 95,000 distinct CDR3 sequences, around an eighth of them found once; the top ten carry about 26%. Germline CDR1 and CDR2: SQVTM and ANQGSEA. The CDR3 runs to 14 residues. The trim removed 2 bases at V and 1 base at J, leaving 5 bases unmatched. About this clonotype: Its specificity is not known.

Study-wide findings and caveats: Among clones contracting day 15 to 85, CD4/CD8 was balanced, whereas later expanders leaned CD4+. CD4+ contracting clones were mainly CM and EM; CD8+ ones, EMRA.

The specimen sequenced was PBMCs or a T cell subset sorted from them (not recorded which). V usage is TRBV29-1 and J usage is TRBJ2-7; TRBD1 matches at 7 bases. This sequence was found in an adult woman who had mild COVID-19 (a few samples of this study predate the infection). Cell type and time point are not known. The CDR3 region has the DNA TGCAGCGTTGAAAGACAGGGCCCTTCCTACGAGCAGTACTTC. Encoded protein: CSVERQGPSYEQYF.